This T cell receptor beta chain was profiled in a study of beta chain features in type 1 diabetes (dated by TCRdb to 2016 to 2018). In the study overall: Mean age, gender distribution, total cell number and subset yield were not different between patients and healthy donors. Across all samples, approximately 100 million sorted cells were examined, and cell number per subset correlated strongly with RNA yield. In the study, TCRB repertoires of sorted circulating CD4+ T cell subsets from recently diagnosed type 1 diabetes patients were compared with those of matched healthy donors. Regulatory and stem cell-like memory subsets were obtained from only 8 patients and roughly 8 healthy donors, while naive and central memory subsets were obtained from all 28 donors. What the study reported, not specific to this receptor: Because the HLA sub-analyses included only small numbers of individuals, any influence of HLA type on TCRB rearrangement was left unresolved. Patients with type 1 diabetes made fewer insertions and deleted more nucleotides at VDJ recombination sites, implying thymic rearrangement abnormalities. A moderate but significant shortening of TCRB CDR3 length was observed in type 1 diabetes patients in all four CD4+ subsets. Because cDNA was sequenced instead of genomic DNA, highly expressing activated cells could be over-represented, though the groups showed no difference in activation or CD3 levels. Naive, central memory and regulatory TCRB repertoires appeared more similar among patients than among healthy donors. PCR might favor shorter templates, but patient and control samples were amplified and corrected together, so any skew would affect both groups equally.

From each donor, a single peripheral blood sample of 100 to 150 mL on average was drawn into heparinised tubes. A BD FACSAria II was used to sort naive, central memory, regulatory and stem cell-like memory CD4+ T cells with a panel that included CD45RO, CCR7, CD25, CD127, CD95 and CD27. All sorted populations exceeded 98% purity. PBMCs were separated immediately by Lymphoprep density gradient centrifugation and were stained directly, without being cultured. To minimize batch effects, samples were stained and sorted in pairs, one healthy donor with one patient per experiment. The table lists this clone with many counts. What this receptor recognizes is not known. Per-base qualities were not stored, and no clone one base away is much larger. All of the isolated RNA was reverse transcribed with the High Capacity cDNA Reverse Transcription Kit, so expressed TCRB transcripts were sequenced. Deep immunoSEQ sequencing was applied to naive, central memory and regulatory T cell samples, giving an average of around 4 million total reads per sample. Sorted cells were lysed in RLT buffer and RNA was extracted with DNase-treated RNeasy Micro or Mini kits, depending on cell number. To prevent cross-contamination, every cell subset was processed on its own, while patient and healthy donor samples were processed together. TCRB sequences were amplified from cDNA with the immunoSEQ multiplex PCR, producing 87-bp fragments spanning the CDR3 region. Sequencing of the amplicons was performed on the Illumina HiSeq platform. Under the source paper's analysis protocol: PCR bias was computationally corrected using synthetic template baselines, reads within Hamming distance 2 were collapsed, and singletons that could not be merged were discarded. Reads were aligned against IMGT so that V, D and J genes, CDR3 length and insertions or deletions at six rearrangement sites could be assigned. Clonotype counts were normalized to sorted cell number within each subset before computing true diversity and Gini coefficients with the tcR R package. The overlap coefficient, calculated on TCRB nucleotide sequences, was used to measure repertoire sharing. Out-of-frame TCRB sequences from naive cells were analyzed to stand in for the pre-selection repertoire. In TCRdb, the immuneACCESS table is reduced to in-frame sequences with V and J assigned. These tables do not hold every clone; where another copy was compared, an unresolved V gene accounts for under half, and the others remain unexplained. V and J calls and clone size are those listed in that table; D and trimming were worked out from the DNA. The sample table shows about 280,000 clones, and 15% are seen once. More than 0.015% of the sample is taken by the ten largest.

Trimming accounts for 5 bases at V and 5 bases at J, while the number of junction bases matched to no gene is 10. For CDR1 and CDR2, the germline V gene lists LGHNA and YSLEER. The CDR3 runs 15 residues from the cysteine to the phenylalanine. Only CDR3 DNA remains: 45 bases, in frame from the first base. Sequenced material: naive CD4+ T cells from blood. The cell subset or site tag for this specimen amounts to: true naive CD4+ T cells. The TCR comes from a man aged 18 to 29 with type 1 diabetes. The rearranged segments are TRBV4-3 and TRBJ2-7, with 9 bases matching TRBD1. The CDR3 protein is CASSGWMTGGNEQYF. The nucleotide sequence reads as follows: TGCGCCAGCAGCGGATGGATGACAGGGGGAAACGAGCAGTACTTC.